Listed below are T cell receptor beta chains from one sample, sequenced in a study of chemoradiotherapy in HPV16-positive cancers. Libraries were prepared by immunoSEQ multiplex PCR; TCRdb keeps only in-frame clonotypes and omits some of them. This table has about 66,000 clones, roughly 90% appearing once. The source was blood, collected from a patient who underwent chemoradiotherapy. These receptors all stem from a human donor with HPV-associated anogenital cancer. Both conserved end residues are part of each CDR3. A D gene is named only where the DNA matches it firmly. Size is omitted from some rows. Given values are once, few, many or a class for expanded clones.

TRBJ2-5 | TRBV7-2 | - | once | TGTGCCAGCAGCCGGTACCAAGAGACCCAGTACTTC | CASSRYQETQYF
TRBJ2-3 | TRBV9 | - | - | TGTGCCAGCAGCGTAGCTTGGGAGAGAGGGGATACGCAGTATTTT | CASSVAWERGDTQYF
TRBJ1-1 | TRBV30 | - | - | TGTGCCTCCTCAGGGTTTAAGGGCACTGAAGCTTTCTTT | CASSGFKGTEAFF
TRBJ2-1 | TRBV7-6 | TRBD2 | - | TGTGCCAGCAGATCCCTATCGGGGGGGAATGAGCAGTTCTTC | CASRSLSGGNEQFF
TRBJ2-2 | TRBV5-6 | - | - | TGTGCCAGCACCCGGAGGGCGACCGGGGAGCTGTTTTTT | CASTRRATGELFF
TRBJ2-7 | TRBV5-1 | - | - | TGCGCCAGCAGCTTGGCCCAGGGAATCGGCGAGCAGTACTTC | CASSLAQGIGEQYF
TRBJ1-5 | TRBV4-1 | - | - | TGCGCCAGCAGCCAAGCTGACAGTACCTATCAGCCCCAGCATTTT | CASSQADSTYQPQHF
TRBJ1-5 | TRBV29-1 | TRBD1 | - | TGCAGCGTCGCAGGGGGTAGCAATCAGCCCCAGCATTTT | CSVAGGSNQPQHF
TRBJ2-7 | TRBV7-2 | - | - | TGTGCCAGCAGCTCCCCGGGGCCCCTCTCCTACGAGCAGTACTTC | CASSSPGPLSYEQYF
TRBJ1-2 | TRBV5-6 | - | once | TGTGCCAGCAGCTTGAAGAGGCAGAACTATGGCTACACCTTC | CASSLKRQNYGYTF
TRBJ1-5 | TRBV6-1 | - | - | TGTGCCAGCAGTGATTTGCACAAGAATCAGCCCCAGCATTTT | CASSDLHKNQPQHF
TRBJ1-1 | TRBV11-2 | - | once | TGTGCCAGCAGCCAACCGGCAGGGTGGACGAACACTGAAGCTTTCTTT | CASSQPAGWTNTEAFF
TRBJ2-3 | TRBV7-2 | - | once | TGTGCCAGCAGCTTAGTGTTGGGTACGCAGTATTTT | CASSLVLGTQYF
TRBJ1-4 | TRBV2 | - | - | TGTGCCACGTCTCTGAGGGGTAATGAAAAACTGTTTTTT | CATSLRGNEKLFF
TRBJ2-7 | TRBV5-1 | TRBD1 | - | TGCGCCAGCAGCTTAACAGGGGCCTACGAGCAGTACTTC | CASSLTGAYEQYF
TRBJ2-3 | TRBV15 | - | - | TGTGCCACCAGGGACGGGACACCGGAGGCACAAGGCCTTTCCACAGATACGCAGTATTTT | CATRDGTPEAQGLSTDTQYF
TRBJ1-2 | TRBV13 | TRBD1 | - | TGTGCCAGCAGCCCACAGGGGGCAGGTGGTGGCTACACCTTC | CASSPQGAGGGYTF
TRBJ1-1 | TRBV7-9 | - | - | TGTGCCAGCAGCTTCCGACAGTTGAACACTGAAGCTTTCTTT | CASSFRQLNTEAFF
TRBJ2-7 | TRBV10-2 | TRBD1 | medium-sized | TGCGCCAGCCAACCAGGGACAGGGGAAAACGAGCAGTACTTC | CASQPGTGENEQYF
TRBJ1-2 | TRBV7-9 | - | - | TGTGCCAGCAGCTCCCGGGGCAGGGGCAGTGGCTACACCTTC | CASSSRGRGSGYTF
TRBJ1-6 | TRBV5-6 | - | - | TGTGCCAGCAGCGGGCCGGGGAGCTCACCCCTCCACTTT | CASSGPGSSPLHF
TRBJ2-7 | TRBV5-6 | - | - | TGTGCCAGCAGCTTGTGGGACCCACTAGTCGTTCCTTCCGAGCAGTACTTC | CASSLWDPLVVPSEQYF
TRBJ1-5 | TRBV6-1 | - | - | TGTGCCAGCAGAAAACAGGAGAATCAGCCCCAGCATTTT | CASRKQENQPQHF